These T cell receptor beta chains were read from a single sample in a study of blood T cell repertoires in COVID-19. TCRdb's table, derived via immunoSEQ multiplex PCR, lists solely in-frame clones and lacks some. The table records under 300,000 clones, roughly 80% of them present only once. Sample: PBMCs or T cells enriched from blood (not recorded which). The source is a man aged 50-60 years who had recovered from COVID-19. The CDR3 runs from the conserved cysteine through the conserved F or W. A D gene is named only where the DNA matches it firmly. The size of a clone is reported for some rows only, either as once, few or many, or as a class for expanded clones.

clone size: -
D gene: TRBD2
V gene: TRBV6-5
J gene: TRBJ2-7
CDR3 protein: CASNPGTSGIYEQYF
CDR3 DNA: TGTGCCAGCAATCCCGGGACTAGCGGGATCTACGAGCAGTACTTC

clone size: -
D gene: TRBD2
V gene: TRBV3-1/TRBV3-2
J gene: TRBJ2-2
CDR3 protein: CASSQVTSGANTGELFF
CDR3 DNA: TGTGCCAGCAGCCAAGTGACTAGCGGGGCGAACACCGGGGAGCTGTTTTTT

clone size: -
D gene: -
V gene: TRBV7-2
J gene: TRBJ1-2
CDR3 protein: CASSFDSSSYGYTF
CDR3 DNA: TGTGCCAGCAGCTTCGACAGTTCCTCCTATGGCTACACCTTC

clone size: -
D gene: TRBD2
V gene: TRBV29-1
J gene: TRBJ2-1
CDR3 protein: CSVHGLAGADAFF
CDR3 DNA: TGCAGCGTTCATGGACTAGCGGGGGCGGACGCGTTCTTC

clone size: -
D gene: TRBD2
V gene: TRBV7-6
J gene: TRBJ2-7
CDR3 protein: CASSLARGLAGDPSSYEQYF
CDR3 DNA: TGTGCCAGCAGCTTAGCCCGGGGACTAGCGGGGGACCCTAGCTCCTACGAGCAGTACTTC

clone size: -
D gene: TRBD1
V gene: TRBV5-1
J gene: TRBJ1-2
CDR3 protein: CASSLGQGLRGYTF
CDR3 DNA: TGCGCCAGCAGCCTAGGACAGGGTTTAAGGGGCTACACCTTC

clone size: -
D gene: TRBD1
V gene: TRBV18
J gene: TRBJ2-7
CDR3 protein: CASSPRPGRTGLYEQYF
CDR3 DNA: TGTGCCAGCTCACCTAGGCCAGGCAGGACAGGACTTTACGAGCAGTACTTC

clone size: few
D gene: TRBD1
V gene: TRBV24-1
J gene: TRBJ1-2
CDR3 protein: CATSDPDRGHGYTF
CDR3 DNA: TGTGCCACCAGTGACCCTGACAGGGGGCATGGCTACACCTTC

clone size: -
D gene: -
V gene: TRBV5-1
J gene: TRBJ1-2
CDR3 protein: CASSLGAGRGYGYTF
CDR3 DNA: TGCGCCAGCAGCTTGGGGGCAGGGAGGGGCTATGGCTACACCTTC

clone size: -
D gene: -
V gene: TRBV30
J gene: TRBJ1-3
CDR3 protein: CACSVGNTIYF
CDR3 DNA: TGTGCCTGTAGCGTGGGAAACACCATATATTTT

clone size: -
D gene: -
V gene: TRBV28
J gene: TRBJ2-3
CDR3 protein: CASTSPKQADTDTQYF
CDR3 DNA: TGTGCCAGCACCTCCCCTAAACAGGCCGACACAGATACGCAGTATTTT

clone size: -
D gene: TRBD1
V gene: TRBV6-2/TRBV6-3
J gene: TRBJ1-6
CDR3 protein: CASSFTGVSPLHF
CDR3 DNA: TGTGCCAGCAGTTTTACAGGGGTTTCACCCCTCCACTTT

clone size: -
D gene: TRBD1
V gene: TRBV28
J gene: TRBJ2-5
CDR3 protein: CASSWTGNRQETQYF
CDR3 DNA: TGTGCCAGCAGTTGGACAGGTAACCGGCAGGAGACCCAGTACTTC

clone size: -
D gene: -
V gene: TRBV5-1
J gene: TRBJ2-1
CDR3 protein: CASSLRQVGGEQFF
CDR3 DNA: TGCGCCAGCAGCTTAAGACAGGTTGGGGGTGAGCAGTTCTTC

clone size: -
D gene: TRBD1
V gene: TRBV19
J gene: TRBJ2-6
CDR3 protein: CASSSRDRLSGANVLTF
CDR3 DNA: TGTGCCAGTAGTAGCCGGGACAGACTATCTGGGGCCAACGTCCTGACTTTC

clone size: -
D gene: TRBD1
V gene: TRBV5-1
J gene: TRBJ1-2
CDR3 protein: CASSRVAIRGDYGYTF
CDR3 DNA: TGCGCCAGCAGCAGAGTTGCGATCAGGGGGGACTATGGCTACACCTTC

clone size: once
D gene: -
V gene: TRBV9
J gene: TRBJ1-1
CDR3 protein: CASSSHSVNTEAFF
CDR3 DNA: TGTGCCAGCAGCTCCCACAGTGTCAACACTGAAGCTTTCTTT

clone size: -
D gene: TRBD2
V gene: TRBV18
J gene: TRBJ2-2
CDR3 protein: CATPGLAGVEELFF
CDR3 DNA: TGTGCCACCCCTGGACTAGCGGGAGTGGAGGAGCTGTTTTTT

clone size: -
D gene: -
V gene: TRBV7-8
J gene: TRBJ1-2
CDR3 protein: CASSLAIGDGYGYTF
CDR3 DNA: TGTGCCAGCAGCTTAGCCATAGGGGATGGCTATGGCTACACCTTC

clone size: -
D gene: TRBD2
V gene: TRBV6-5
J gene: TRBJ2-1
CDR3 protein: CASLSTGGNEQFF
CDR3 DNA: TGTGCCAGCCTTTCAACGGGAGGTAATGAGCAGTTCTTC

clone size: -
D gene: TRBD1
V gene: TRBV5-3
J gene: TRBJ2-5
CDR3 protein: CARIWDRVRETQYF
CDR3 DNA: TGTGCCAGAATTTGGGACAGGGTCAGAGAGACCCAGTACTTC

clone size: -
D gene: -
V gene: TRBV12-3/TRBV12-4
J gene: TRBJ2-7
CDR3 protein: CASSFLGEQYF
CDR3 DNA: TGTGCCAGCAGTTTTCTAGGCGAGCAGTACTTC

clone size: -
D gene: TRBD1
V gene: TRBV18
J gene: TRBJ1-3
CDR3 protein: CASSPGQSGNTIYF
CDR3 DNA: TGTGCCAGCTCACCGGGACAGTCTGGAAACACCATATATTTT

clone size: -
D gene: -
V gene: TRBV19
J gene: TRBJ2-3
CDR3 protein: CASSKPGLPPDTQYF
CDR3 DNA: TGTGCCAGTAGTAAACCGGGACTCCCCCCAGATACGCAGTATTTT

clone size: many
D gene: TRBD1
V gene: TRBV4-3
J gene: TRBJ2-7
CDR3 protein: CASSFSGTGESYEQYF
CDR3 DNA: TGCGCCAGCAGCTTTTCCGGGACAGGGGAATCCTACGAGCAGTACTTC

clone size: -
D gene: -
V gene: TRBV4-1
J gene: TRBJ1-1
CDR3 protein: CASSQDRWGMNTEAFF
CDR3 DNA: TGCGCCAGCAGCCAAGATCGGTGGGGCATGAACACTGAAGCTTTCTTT

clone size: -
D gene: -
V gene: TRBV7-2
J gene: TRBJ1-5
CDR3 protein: CASSLTPGLNQPQHF
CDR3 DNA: TGTGCCAGCAGCTTAACGCCAGGCCTAAATCAGCCCCAGCATTTT

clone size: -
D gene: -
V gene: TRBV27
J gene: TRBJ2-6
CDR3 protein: CASSYTQGGSGANVLTF
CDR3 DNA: TGTGCCAGCAGTTATACCCAGGGAGGCTCTGGGGCCAACGTCCTGACTTTC

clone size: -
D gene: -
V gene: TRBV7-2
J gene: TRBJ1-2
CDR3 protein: CASSLWGEGYGYTF
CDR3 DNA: TGTGCCAGCAGCTTATGGGGGGAAGGGTATGGCTACACCTTC

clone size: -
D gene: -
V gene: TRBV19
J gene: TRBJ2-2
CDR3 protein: CASSIGPPATHGELFF
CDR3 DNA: TGTGCCAGTAGTATAGGCCCCCCGGCGACACACGGGGAGCTGTTTTTT

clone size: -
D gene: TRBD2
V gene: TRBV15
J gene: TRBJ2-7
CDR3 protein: CATSRAINIAGSYEQYF
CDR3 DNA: TGTGCCACCAGCCGAGCGATAAACATAGCGGGATCCTACGAGCAGTACTTC

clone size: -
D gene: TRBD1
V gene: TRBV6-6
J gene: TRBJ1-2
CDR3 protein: CASTLTGSGYTF
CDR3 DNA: TGTGCCAGCACCCTGACAGGGAGTGGCTACACCTTC

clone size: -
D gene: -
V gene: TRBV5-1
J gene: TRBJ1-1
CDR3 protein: CASSYTANTEAFF
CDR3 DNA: TGCGCCAGCAGCTACACAGCGAACACTGAAGCTTTCTTT

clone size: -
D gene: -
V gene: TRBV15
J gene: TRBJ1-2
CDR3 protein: CATRQSGRGGGGYTF
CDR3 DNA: TGTGCCACCCGCCAGAGCGGGCGGGGAGGAGGCGGCTACACCTTC

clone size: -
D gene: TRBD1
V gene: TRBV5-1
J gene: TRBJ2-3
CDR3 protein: CASTQNRGDTQYF
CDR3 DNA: TGCGCCAGCACCCAAAACAGGGGGGATACGCAGTATTTT

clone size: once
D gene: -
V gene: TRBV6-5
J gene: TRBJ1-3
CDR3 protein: CASSSPGNTIYF
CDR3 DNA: TGTGCCAGCAGTTCTCCCGGAAACACCATATATTTT

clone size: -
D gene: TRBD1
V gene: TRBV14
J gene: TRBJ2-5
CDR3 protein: CASSQGTGHQETQYF
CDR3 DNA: TGTGCCAGCAGCCAGGGGACAGGGCACCAAGAGACCCAGTACTTC

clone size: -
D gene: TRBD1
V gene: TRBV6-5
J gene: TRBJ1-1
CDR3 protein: CASSWTGGANTEAFF
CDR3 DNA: TGTGCCAGCAGTTGGACAGGGGGCGCGAACACTGAAGCTTTCTTT

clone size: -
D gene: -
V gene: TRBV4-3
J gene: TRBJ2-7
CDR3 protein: CASSQEGAGAPYEQYF
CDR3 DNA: TGCGCCAGCAGCCAAGAGGGGGCGGGAGCCCCCTACGAGCAGTACTTC

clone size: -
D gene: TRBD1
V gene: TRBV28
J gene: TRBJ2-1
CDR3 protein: CASSLGGQGGEQFF
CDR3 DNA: TGTGCCAGCAGTTTGGGGGGACAGGGGGGTGAGCAGTTCTTC

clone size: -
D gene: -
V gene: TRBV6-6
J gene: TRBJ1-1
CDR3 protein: CASSPPLRRFGQAFAEAFF
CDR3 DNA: TGTGCCAGCAGTCCGCCCCTCCGTCGGTTCGGTCAGGCTTTTGCTGAAGCTTTCTTT

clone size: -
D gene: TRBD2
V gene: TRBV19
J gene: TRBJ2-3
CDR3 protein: CASTLTAGADTQYF
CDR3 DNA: TGTGCCAGTACCTTGACCGCGGGAGCAGATACGCAGTATTTT

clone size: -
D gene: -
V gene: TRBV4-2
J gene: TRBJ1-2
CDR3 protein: CASSQERGSGLYGYTF
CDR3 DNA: TGTGCCAGCAGCCAAGAAAGGGGTTCAGGTCTATATGGCTACACCTTC

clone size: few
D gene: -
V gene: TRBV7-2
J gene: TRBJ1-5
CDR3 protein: CASSVHHNNQPQHF
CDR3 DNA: TGTGCCAGCAGCGTCCACCACAACAATCAGCCCCAGCATTTT

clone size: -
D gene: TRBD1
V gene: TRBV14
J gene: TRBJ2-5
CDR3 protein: CASSQTRGDRVWTQYF
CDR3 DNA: TGTGCCAGCAGCCAAACACGAGGGGACAGGGTGTGGACCCAGTACTTC